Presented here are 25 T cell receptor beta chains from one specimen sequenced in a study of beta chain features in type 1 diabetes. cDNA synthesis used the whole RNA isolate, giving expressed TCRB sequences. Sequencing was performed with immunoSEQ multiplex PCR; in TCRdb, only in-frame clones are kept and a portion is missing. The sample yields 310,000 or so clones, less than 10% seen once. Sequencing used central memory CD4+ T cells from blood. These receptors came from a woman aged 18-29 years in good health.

The CDR3 spells CASSPQRTTDTQYF. The CDR3, as DNA: TGTGCCAGCTCACCCCAGCGGACCACAGATACGCAGTATTTT. The rearrangement uses TRBV18 and TRBJ2-3; TRBD2 is a possible D gene (5 bases). From germline, CDR1 is KGHSH and CDR2 LQKENI. The CDR3 length is 14 residues. V shed 3 bases and J shed 2 bases, with 9 bases lying between them. The full variable domain, in which reference TRBV18 and TRBJ2-3 provide the parts outside the CDR3, is NAGVMQNPRHLVRRRGQEARLRCSPMKGHSHVYWYRQLPEEGLKFMVYLQKENIIDESGMPKERFSAEFPKEGPSILRIQQVVRGDSAAYFCASSPQRTTDTQYFGPGTRLTVL.

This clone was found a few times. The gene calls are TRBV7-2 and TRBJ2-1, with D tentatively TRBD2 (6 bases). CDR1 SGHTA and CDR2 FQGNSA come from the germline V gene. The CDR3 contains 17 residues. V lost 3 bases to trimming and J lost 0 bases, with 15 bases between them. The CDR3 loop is CASSLSFSGSSYNEQFF. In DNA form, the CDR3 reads TGTGCCAGCAGCTTGTCTTTTAGCGGTAGCTCCTACAATGAGCAGTTCTTC.

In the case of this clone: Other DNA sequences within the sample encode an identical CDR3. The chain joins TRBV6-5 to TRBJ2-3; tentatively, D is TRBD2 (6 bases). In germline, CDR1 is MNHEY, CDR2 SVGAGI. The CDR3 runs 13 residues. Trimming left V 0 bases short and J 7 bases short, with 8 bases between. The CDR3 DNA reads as TGTGCCAGCAGTTACTCGGAGGGCTATACGCAGTATTTT. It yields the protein CASSYSEGYTQYF.

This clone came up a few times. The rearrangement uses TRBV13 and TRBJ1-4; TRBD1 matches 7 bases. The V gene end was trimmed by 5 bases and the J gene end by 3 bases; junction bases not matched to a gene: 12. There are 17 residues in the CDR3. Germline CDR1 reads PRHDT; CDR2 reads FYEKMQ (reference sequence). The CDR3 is CASSPRQGRSPNEKLFF. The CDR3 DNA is TGTGCCAGCAGCCCCCGACAGGGCCGGAGCCCTAATGAAAAACTGTTTTTT.

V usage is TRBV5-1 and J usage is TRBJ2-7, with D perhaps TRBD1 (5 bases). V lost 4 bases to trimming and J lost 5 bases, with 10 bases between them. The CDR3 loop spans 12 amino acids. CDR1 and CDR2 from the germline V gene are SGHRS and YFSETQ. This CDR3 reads CASSVQGDEQYF. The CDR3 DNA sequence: TGCGCCAGCAGCGTCCAGGGTGACGAGCAGTACTTC. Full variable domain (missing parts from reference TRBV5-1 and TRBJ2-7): KAGVTQTPRYLIKTRGQQVTLSCSPISGHRSVSWYQQTPGQGLQFLFEYFSETQRNKGNFPGRFSGRQFSNSRSEMNVSTLELGDSALYLCASSVQGDEQYFGPGTRLTVT.

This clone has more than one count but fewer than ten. The CDR3 DNA sequence: TGTGCCAGCAGCCCCCAGACAGGGAGGACCTACGAGCAGTACTTC. It is translated as CASSPQTGRTYEQYF. The chain links TRBV7-2 to TRBJ2-7; D perhaps matches TRBD1 (7 bases). V lost 5 bases and J lost 2, with 16 bases in between. Germline CDR1 is SGHTA and CDR2 is FQGNSA. CDR3 length equals 15 residues.

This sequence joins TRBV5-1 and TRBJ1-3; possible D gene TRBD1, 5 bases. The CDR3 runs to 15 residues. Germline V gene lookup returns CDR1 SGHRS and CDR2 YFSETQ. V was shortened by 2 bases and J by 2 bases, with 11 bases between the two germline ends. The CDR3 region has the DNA TGCGCCAGCAGCTTTTCCGGGGGTGCTGGAAACACCATATATTTT. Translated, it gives CASSFSGGAGNTIYF. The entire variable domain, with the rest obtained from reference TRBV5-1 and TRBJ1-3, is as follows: KAGVTQTPRYLIKTRGQQVTLSCSPISGHRSVSWYQQTPGQGLQFLFEYFSETQRNKGNFPGRFSGRQFSNSRSEMNVSTLELGDSALYLCASSFSGGAGNTIYFGEGSWLTVV.

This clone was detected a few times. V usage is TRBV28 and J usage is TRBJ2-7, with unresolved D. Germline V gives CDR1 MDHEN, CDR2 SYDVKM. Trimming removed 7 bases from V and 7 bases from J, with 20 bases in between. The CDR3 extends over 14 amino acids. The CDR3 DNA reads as TGTGCCAGCACCGCCCGTGGGGTCTGGCGGGAGCAGTACTTC. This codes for CASTARGVWREQYF.

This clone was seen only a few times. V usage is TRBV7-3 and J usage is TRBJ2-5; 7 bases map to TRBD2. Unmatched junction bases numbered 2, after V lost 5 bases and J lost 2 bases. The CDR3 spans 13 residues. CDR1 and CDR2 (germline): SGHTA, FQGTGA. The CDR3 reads CASSRSGQETQYF. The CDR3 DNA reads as TGTGCCAGCAGCCGTAGCGGGCAAGAGACCCAGTACTTC.

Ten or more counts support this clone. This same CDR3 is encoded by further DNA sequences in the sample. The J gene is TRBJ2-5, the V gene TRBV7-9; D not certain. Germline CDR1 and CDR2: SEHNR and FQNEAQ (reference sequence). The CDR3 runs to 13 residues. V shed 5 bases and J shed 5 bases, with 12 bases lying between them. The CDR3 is CASSLPPVETQYF. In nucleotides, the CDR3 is TGTGCCAGCAGCCTCCCGCCGGTCGAGACCCAGTACTTC.

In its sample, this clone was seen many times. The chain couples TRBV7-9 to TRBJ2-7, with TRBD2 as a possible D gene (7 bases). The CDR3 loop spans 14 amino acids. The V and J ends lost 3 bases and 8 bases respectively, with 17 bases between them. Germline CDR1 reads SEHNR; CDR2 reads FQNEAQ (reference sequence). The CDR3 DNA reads TGTGCCAGCAGCTTGGGGGCGGGAGTCCCCAAGCAGTACTTC. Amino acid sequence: CASSLGAGVPKQYF.

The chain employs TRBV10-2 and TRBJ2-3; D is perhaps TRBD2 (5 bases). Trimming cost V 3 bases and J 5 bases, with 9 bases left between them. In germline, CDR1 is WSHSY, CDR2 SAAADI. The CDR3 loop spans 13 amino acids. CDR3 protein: CASSEVAGDTQYF. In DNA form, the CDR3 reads TGCGCCAGCAGTGAAGTGGCGGGAGATACGCAGTATTTT.

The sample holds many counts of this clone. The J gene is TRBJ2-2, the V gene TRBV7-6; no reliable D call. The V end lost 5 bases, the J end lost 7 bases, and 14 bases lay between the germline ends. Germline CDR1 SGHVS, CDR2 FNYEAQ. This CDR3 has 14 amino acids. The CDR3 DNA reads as TGTGCCAGCAGCCCTATGCGCGGCGTCGGGGAGCTGTTTTTT. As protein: CASSPMRGVGELFF.

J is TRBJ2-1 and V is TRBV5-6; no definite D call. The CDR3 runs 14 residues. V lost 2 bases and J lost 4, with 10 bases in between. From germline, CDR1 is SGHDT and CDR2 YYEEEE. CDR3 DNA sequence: TGTGCCAGCAGCTTAGATTTGCGGTACAATGAGCAGTTCTTC. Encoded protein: CASSLDLRYNEQFF.

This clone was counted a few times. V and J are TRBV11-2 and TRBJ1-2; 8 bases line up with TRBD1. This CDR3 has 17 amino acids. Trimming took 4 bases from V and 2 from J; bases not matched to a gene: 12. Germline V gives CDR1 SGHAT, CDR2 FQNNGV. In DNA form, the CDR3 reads TGTGCCAGCAGCTCACCGGACAGGGAGAAAGGGAACTATGGCTACACCTTC. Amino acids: CASSSPDREKGNYGYTF.

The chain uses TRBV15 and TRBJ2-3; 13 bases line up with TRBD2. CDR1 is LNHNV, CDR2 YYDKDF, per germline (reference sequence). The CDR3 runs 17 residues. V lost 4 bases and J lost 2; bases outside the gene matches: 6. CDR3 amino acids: CATSKGTSGTPTDTQYF. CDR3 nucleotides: TGTGCCACCAGCAAAGGGACTAGCGGGACCCCCACAGATACGCAGTATTTT. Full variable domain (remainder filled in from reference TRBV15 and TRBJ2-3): DAMVIQNPRYQVTQFGKPVTLSCSQTLNHNVMYWYQQKSSQAPKLLFHYYDKDFNNEADTPDNFQSRRPNTSFCFLDIRSPGLGDTAMYLCATSKGTSGTPTDTQYFGPGTRLTVL.

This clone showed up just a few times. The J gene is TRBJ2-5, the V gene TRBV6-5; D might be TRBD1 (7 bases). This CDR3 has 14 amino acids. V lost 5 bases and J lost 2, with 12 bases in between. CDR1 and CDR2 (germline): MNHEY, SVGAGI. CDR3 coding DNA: TGTGCCAGCAGTCAGGGGGGACGGCAAGAGACCCAGTACTTC. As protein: CASSQGGRQETQYF.

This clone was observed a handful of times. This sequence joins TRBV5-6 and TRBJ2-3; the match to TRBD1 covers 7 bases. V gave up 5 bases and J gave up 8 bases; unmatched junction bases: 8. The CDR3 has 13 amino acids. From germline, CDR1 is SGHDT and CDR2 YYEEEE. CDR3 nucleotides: TGTGCCAGCAGTGACAGGGCTCTCGGTACGCAGTATTTT. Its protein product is CASSDRALGTQYF.

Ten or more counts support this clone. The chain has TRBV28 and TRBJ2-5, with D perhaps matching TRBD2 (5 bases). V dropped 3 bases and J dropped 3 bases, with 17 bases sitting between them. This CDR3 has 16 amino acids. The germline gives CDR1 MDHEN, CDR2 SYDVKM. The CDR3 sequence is CASSFGPGRGEETQYF. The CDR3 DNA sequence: TGTGCCAGCAGTTTTGGTCCGGGCCGGGGTGAAGAGACCCAGTACTTC.

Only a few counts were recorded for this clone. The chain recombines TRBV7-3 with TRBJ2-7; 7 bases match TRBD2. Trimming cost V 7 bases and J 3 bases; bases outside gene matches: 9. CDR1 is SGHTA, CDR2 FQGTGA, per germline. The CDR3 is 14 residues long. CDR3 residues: CASTPGGSLYEQYF. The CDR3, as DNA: TGTGCCAGCACCCCCGGGGGGAGCCTCTACGAGCAGTACTTC.

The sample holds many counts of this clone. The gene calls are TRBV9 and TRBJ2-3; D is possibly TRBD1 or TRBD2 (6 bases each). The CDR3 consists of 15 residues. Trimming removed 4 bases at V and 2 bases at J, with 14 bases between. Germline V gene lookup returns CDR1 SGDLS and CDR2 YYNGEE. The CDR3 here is CASSRLEGVTDTQYF. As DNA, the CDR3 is TGTGCCAGCAGCCGATTGGAGGGGGTCACAGATACGCAGTATTTT.

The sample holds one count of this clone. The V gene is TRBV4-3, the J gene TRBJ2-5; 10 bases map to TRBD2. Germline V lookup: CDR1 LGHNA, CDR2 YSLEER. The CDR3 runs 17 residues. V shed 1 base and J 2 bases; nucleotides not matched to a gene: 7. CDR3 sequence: CASSQVLAGRAQETQYF. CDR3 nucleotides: TGCGCCAGCAGCCAAGTACTAGCGGGGAGGGCGCAAGAGACCCAGTACTTC.

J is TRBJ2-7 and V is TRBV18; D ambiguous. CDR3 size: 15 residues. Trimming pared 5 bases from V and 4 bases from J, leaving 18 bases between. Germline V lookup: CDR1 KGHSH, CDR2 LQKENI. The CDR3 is CASSSRLSGTYEQYF. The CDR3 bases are TGTGCCAGCTCAAGTCGGCTATCCGGTACATACGAGCAGTACTTC.

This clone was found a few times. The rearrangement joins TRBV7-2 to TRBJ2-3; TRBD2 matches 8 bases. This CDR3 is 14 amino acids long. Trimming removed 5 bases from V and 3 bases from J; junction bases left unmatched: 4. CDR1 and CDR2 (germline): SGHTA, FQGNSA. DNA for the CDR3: TGTGCCAGCAGCATTGGACTAGCAACAGATACGCAGTATTTT. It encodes CASSIGLATDTQYF. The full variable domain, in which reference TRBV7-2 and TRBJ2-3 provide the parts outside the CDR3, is GAGVSQSPSNKVTEKGKDVELRCDPISGHTALYWYRQSLGQGLEFLIYFQGNSAPDKSGLPSDRFSAERTGGSVSTLTIQRTQQEDSAVYLCASSIGLATDTQYFGPGTRLTVL.

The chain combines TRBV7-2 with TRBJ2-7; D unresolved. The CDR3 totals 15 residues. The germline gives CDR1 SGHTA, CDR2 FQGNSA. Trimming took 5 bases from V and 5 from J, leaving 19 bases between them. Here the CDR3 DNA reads TGTGCCAGCAGCCCCCTCGGTTATGCTACGGACGAGCAGTACTTC. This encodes CASSPLGYATDEQYF.